These T cell receptor beta chains were read from a single sample in a study of blood T cell repertoires in COVID-19. Only in-frame clones appear in the TCRdb table, and some are missing; sequencing was by immunoSEQ multiplex PCR. The table records some 530,000 clones, 70% to 90% of them present only once. Input material: PBMCs or T cells enriched from blood (not recorded which). The receptors shown here come from a woman aged 60-70 years who had recovered from COVID-19. CDR3s include the opening cysteine and the closing phenylalanine or tryptophan. A D gene is named only where the DNA matches it firmly. Part of the rows lack a size; the others show once, few, many or a class for expanded clones.

J | V | D | size | CDR3 | DNA
TRBJ1-2 | TRBV28 | . | . | CASSLAGSGYTF | TGTGCCAGCAGTTTAGCGGGATCGGGCTACACCTTC
TRBJ1-2 | TRBV10-3 | TRBD1 | . | CAIGRQGGQSF | TGTGCCATCGGGCGACAGGGGGGCCAATCCTTC
TRBJ2-7 | TRBV21-1 | . | . | CASGYRVPYEQYF | TGTGCCAGCGGGTACAGGGTCCCGTACGAGCAGTACTTC
TRBJ1-4 | TRBV6-1 | . | . | CASSDYRGTANEKLFF | TGTGCCAGCAGTGATTATCGGGGGACGGCGAATGAAAAACTGTTTTTT
TRBJ1-1 | TRBV21-1 | . | few | CASSKVAPRRGGTEAFF | TGTGCCAGCAGCAAAGTGGCCCCAAGGCGGGGGGGGACTGAAGCTTTCTTT
TRBJ2-7 | TRBV13 | . | . | CASSPQRTEQYF | TGTGCCAGCAGCCCACAACGAACCGAGCAGTACTTC
TRBJ1-1 | TRBV5-4 | TRBD1 | . | CASSSGGTETEAFF | TGTGCCAGCAGCTCAGGGGGCACGGAGACTGAAGCTTTCTTT
TRBJ1-1 | TRBV29-1 | . | . | CSVHPGHLNTEAFF | TGCAGCGTTCACCCAGGACACTTAAACACTGAAGCTTTCTTT
TRBJ2-1 | TRBV4-1 | TRBD2 | . | CASSRIYGGGAGEQFF | TGCGCCAGCAGCCGGATCTATGGCGGGGGGGCCGGGGAGCAGTTCTTC
TRBJ2-2 | TRBV24-1 | . | . | CATSVNRDLTGELFF | TGTGCCACCAGTGTGAACAGGGATCTCACCGGGGAGCTGTTTTTT
TRBJ2-3 | TRBV24-1 | . | . | CATSDFRNTDTQYF | TGTGCCACCAGTGATTTTAGAAACACAGATACGCAGTATTTT